The 32 T cell receptor beta chains below all came from one sample that was sequenced in a study of OX40 agonist ivuxolimab in advanced cancers. The library was built by means of the immunoSEQ multiplex PCR assay. Here the immuneACCESS table is served through TCRdb, limited to in-frame sequences with V and J called. Missing clones are a known gap in these copies; in checked studies unresolved V genes cover under half, and the rest lacks a known reason. The sample table contains roughly 20,000 clones; only one count was recorded for 74% of them. Around 33% of the sample is in the top ten clones. The sample consisted of CD4+ or CD8+ T cells sorted from blood, taken in a trial of the OX40 agonist ivuxolimab. These receptor sequences come from an adult with an advanced solid tumor such as melanoma, head and neck, liver or kidney cancer.

J is TRBJ2-7 and V is TRBV6-5; 7 bases align to TRBD2. CDR3 length: 15 amino acids. V shed 0 bases, J shed 7 bases, and the junction held 9 bases outside the gene matches. The germline CDR1 and CDR2 sequences are MNHEY and SVGAGI. CDR3 protein: CASSYSWEGELEQYF. The CDR3 DNA sequence: TGTGCCAGCAGTTACTCGTGGGAGGGCGAATTAGAGCAGTACTTC.

This sequence joins TRBV4-3 and TRBJ1-2; weak D call: TRBD1 (6 bases). Germline V CDR1 and CDR2: LGHNA, YSLEER. The V gene lost 1 base and the J gene lost 3 bases, with 12 bases spanning the gap. The CDR3 covers 15 residues. CDR3 sequence reads: CASSQVTGPDYGYTF. The CDR3 nucleotides are TGCGCCAGCAGCCAAGTGACAGGTCCTGACTATGGCTACACCTTC.

The V and J genes are TRBV27 and TRBJ2-1; no firm D call. Between the trimmed V and J ends, which lost 6 bases and 0 bases, there was a span of 12 bases. The CDR3 spans 15 residues. Germline values: CDR1 MNHEY, CDR2 SMNVEV (reference sequence). For the CDR3, the DNA is TGTGCCAGCAGCCTAGGGCTGAGCTCCTACAATGAGCAGTTCTTC. It yields the protein CASSLGLSSYNEQFF.

This sequence joins TRBV4-2 and TRBJ2-3; no reliable D call. The germline CDR1 and CDR2 sequences are LGHNA and YNFKEQ. This CDR3 has 14 amino acids. V shed 0 bases and J shed 2 bases, with 6 bases lying between them. The CDR3 sequence: CASSQEALTDTQYF. CDR3 coding DNA: TGTGCCAGCAGCCAAGAAGCCCTCACAGATACGCAGTATTTT.

V is TRBV27 and J is TRBJ2-2; D is uncertain. V was trimmed by 2 bases and J by 2 bases, leaving 6 bases between them. The CDR3 has 14 amino acids. Germline-derived CDR1 and CDR2 are MNHEY and SMNVEV (reference sequence). The DNA for the CDR3 is TGTGCCAGCAGTTTAGGAGTAAACACCGGGGAGCTGTTTTTT. Amino acid sequence: CASSLGVNTGELFF.

In this sample, this clone turned up a few times. The chain is built from TRBV28 and TRBJ1-5; D not certain. V lost 2 bases to trimming and J lost 4 bases, with 15 bases between them. CDR1 is MDHEN, CDR2 SYDVKM, per germline. The CDR3 covers 16 residues. CDR3 coding DNA: TGTGCCAGCAGTTTAAGAACCGAAGTGGGTAATCAGCCCCAGCATTTT. Translation: CASSLRTEVGNQPQHF.

The sample holds one count of this clone. The genes are TRBV29-1 and TRBJ2-7; 9 nucleotides match TRBD1. Germline V gene data show CDR1 as SQVTM and CDR2 as ANQGSEA. The junction had 3 bases not matched to a gene; V was cut back by 3 bases and J by 0 bases. The CDR3 contains 14 residues. In DNA form, the CDR3 reads TGCAGCGTTGAGGGGACAGGGTCCTCCTACGAGCAGTACTTC. Protein product: CSVEGTGSSYEQYF.

The rearrangement links TRBV19 to TRBJ2-1; D not resolved. CDR3 length: 14 amino acids. The V end lost 9 bases, the J end lost 0 bases, and 12 bases lay between the germline ends. The germline V gene has CDR1 LNHDA and CDR2 SQIVND (reference sequence). The CDR3 DNA is TGTGCCAGCAACCTGGGCGTCTCCTACAATGAGCAGTTCTTC. Translating it yields CASNLGVSYNEQFF.

The chain couples TRBV27 to TRBJ2-3, with D possibly TRBD2 on 5 matching bases. CDR1 is MNHEY and CDR2 is SMNVEV in the germline V gene (reference sequence). The CDR3 runs to 14 residues. Trimming shortened V by 2 bases and J by 1 base, and 7 bases separated the two germline ends. DNA of the CDR3: TGTGCCAGCAGTTTAGCAGCGGGCACAGATACGCAGTATTTT. Translation: CASSLAAGTDTQYF.

The chain couples TRBV28 to TRBJ2-7; D gene ambiguous. CDR3 length: 11 residues. V lost 8 bases and J lost 5, with 10 bases in between. Germline V gene data show CDR1 as MDHEN and CDR2 as SYDVKM. CDR3 protein: CASGLRHEQYF. CDR3 nucleotide sequence: TGTGCCAGCGGCCTTCGGCACGAGCAGTACTTC. Variable domain in full (rest from reference TRBV28 and TRBJ2-7): DVKVTQSSRYLVKRTGEKVFLECVQDMDHENMFWYRQDPGLGLRLIYFSYDVKMKEKGDIPEGYSVSREKKERFSLILESASTNQTSMYLCASGLRHEQYFGPGTRLTVT.

The chain combines TRBV6-5 with TRBJ1-2; maybe TRBD1 (6 bases). This CDR3 region has 13 residues. Trimming cost V 5 bases and J 10 bases, with 17 bases left between them. Germline lookup yields CDR1 MNHEY and CDR2 SVGAGI. In nucleotides, the CDR3 is TGTGCCAGCAGTGAAGCAGGGGCTGGGTTCTACACCTTC. Its translation is CASSEAGAGFYTF.

Note on this clone: Since a much larger clone is just one base distant, this may be a read error. Other DNA sequences of this sample code for an identical CDR3. This rearrangement joins TRBV6-5 to TRBJ1-1; 7 bases match TRBD1. This CDR3 is built from 12 residues. The V segment lost 6 bases and the J segment 11 bases; nucleotides outside the gene matches: 9. Germline V lookup: CDR1 MNHEY, CDR2 SVGAGI. This CDR3 reads CASRKTGKRAFF. DNA of the CDR3: TGTGCCAGCAGGAAGACAGGGAAGAGGGCTTTCTTT.

This clone was seen a handful of times. The chain has TRBV9 and TRBJ1-1; D uncertain. V was clipped by 4 bases and J by 6 bases, with 19 bases between them. The germline V gene has CDR1 SGDLS and CDR2 YYNGEE. The CDR3 has 15 residues. The CDR3 loop is CASSQETGGQPEAFF. CDR3 DNA sequence: TGTGCCAGCAGCCAGGAAACGGGAGGGCAGCCTGAAGCTTTCTTT.

This chain links TRBV19 with TRBJ2-1; 11 bases match TRBD2. This CDR3 is built from 15 residues. With 7 bases clipped from V and 9 bases from J, the junction kept 11 bases outside the gene matches. Germline V lookup: CDR1 LNHDA, CDR2 SQIVND (reference sequence). The DNA of the CDR3 is TGTGCCAGTACCCCGCTAGCGGGAGGAGCGACTGAGCAGTTCTTC. The encoded protein is CASTPLAGGATEQFF. The entire variable domain, with the rest obtained from reference TRBV19 and TRBJ2-1, is as follows: DGGITQSPKYLFRKEGQNVTLSCEQNLNHDAMYWYRQDPGQGLRLIYYSQIVNDFQKGDIAEGYSVSREKKESFPLTVTSAQKNPTAFYLCASTPLAGGATEQFFGPGTRLTVL.

The rearrangement uses TRBV27 and TRBJ2-1; 13 nucleotides agree with TRBD2. Germline V gene lookup returns CDR1 MNHEY and CDR2 SMNVEV (reference sequence). The CDR3 runs to 15 residues. The trim removed 4 bases at V and 8 bases at J, leaving 5 bases unmatched. CDR3 nucleotides: TGTGCCAGCAGTTCCCGACTAGCGGGAGGTGATGAGCAGTTCTTC. Its translation: CASSSRLAGGDEQFF.

V gene TRBV28 combines with J gene TRBJ1-3; D is undetermined. The CDR3 runs 15 residues. Trimming stripped 5 bases from V and 2 bases from J, with 13 bases between. The germline gives CDR1 MDHEN, CDR2 SYDVKM. Here the CDR3 reads CASSPLRTAGNTIYF. CDR3 DNA sequence: TGTGCCAGCAGTCCACTGAGGACGGCTGGAAACACCATATATTTT.

This clone was recorded many times. The chain joins TRBV28 to TRBJ1-5; D is ambiguous. The CDR3 has 16 residues. Deletions cut 4 bases from V and 0 bases from J, with 13 bases between. Germline-derived CDR1 and CDR2 are MDHEN and SYDVKM. CDR3 protein: CASSYLQRYSNQPQHF. The CDR3 coding sequence is TGTGCCAGCAGTTACTTGCAGAGATATAGCAATCAGCCCCAGCATTTT.

This clone appeared a few times. V and J are TRBV19 and TRBJ2-1; D uncertain. The CDR3 has 13 residues. The germline V gene has CDR1 LNHDA and CDR2 SQIVND (reference sequence). V lost 6 bases to trimming and J lost 3 bases, with 9 bases between them. CDR3 sequence reads: CASSRAIYNEQFF. DNA for the CDR3: TGTGCCAGTAGCAGAGCAATCTACAATGAGCAGTTCTTC.

The V gene is TRBV19, the J gene TRBJ2-7; 12 positions match TRBD1. The V gene's germline CDR1 is LNHDA and CDR2 SQIVND (reference sequence). V gave up 5 bases and J gave up 5 bases; unmatched junction bases: 7. This CDR3 is 15 amino acids long. Here the CDR3 reads CASSVTGTGGDEQYF. The CDR3 bases are TGTGCCAGTAGTGTGACCGGGACAGGGGGCGACGAGCAGTACTTC.

The CDR3 DNA reads as TGTGCCAGCACCCGATATAGCAATCAGCCCCAGCATTTT. As protein: CASTRYSNQPQHF. V and J are TRBV2 and TRBJ1-5, with unresolved D. CDR1 is SNHLY and CDR2 is FYNNEI in the germline V gene. The V and J ends lost 7 bases and 0 bases respectively, with 7 bases between them. This CDR3 region has 13 residues. Variable domain in full (rest from reference TRBV2 and TRBJ1-5): EPEVTQTPSHQVTQMGQEVILRCVPISNHLYFYWYRQILGQKVEFLVSFYNNEISEKSEIFDDQFSVERPDGSNFTLKIRSTKLEDSAMYFCASTRYSNQPQHFGDGTRLSIL.

The chain joins TRBV7-2 to TRBJ1-2, with D possibly TRBD1 on 5 matching bases. The CDR3 runs 12 residues. Germline V CDR1 and CDR2: SGHTA, FQGNSA. V was trimmed by 11 bases and J by 7 bases, leaving 17 bases between them. CDR3 amino acids: CACGGPVGGYTF. In DNA, the CDR3 is TGTGCCTGCGGGGGACCGGTGGGTGGCTACACCTTC.

The rearrangement uses TRBV19 and TRBJ2-7; the match to TRBD1 covers 8 bases. Germline trimming cut 5 bases from V and 2 bases from J; bases unmatched to any gene: 5. Germline CDR1 reads LNHDA; CDR2 reads SQIVND (reference sequence). CDR3 size: 14 residues. The CDR3 DNA reads TGTGCCAGTAGTGCCACAGGGGGGCCCTACGAGCAGTACTTC. Translation: CASSATGGPYEQYF. Using reference TRBV19 and TRBJ2-7 for the parts outside the CDR3, the full variable domain is DGGITQSPKYLFRKEGQNVTLSCEQNLNHDAMYWYRQDPGQGLRLIYYSQIVNDFQKGDIAEGYSVSREKKESFPLTVTSAQKNPTAFYLCASSATGGPYEQYFGPGTRLTVT.

The chain couples TRBV5-4 to TRBJ2-5; D uncertain. The CDR3 spans 13 residues. V lost 6 bases to trimming and J lost 1 base, with 10 bases between them. Germline CDR1 reads SGHNT; CDR2 reads YYREEE (reference sequence). DNA of the CDR3: TGTGCCAGCAACCCTCAACCCCAAGAGACCCAGTACTTC. Amino acids: CASNPQPQETQYF.

This clone was seen a single time. The chain links TRBV6-1 to TRBJ1-2; D not certain. Germline CDR1 reads MNHNS; CDR2 reads SASEGT. V was cut by 5 bases and J by 4 bases, with 14 bases left in between. This CDR3 region has 14 residues. The CDR3: CASSNMRKTYGYTF. CDR3 nucleotide sequence: TGTGCCAGCAGTAATATGCGAAAGACCTATGGCTACACCTTC.

In its sample, this clone was seen a few times. The chain recombines TRBV30 with TRBJ2-2; D is perhaps TRBD1 (6 bases). The CDR3 has 14 amino acids. In germline, CDR1 is GTSNPN, CDR2 SVGIG (reference sequence). V was clipped by 3 bases and J by 1 base, with 9 bases between them. The CDR3 DNA reads TGTGCCTGGAGCATAGGGGGGAACACCGGGGAGCTGTTTTTT. Encoded protein: CAWSIGGNTGELFF. Full variable domain (rest looked up from reference TRBV30 and TRBJ2-2): SQTIHQWPATLVQPVGSPLSLECTVEGTSNPNLYWYRQAAGRGLQLLFYSVGIGQISSEVPQNLSASRPQDRQFILSSKKLLLSDSGFYLCAWSIGGNTGELFFGEGSRLTVL.

The genes are TRBV4-1 and TRBJ2-3; D is ambiguous. CDR3 length: 15 residues. Germline V gene sequence: CDR1 MGHRA, CDR2 YSYEKL. V dropped 0 bases and J dropped 4 bases, with 11 bases sitting between them. CDR3 nucleotides: TGCGCCAGCAGCCAAGATCTAGGCGCCTCAGATACGCAGTATTTT. The encoded protein is CASSQDLGASDTQYF.

There are a few counts of this clone. The J gene is TRBJ1-1, the V gene TRBV5-1; a possible D gene is TRBD1 (6 bases). The V end was cut by 4 bases, the J end by 1 base, with 17 bases between. Germline-derived CDR1 and CDR2 are SGHRS and YFSETQ. This CDR3 region has 16 residues. CDR3 region: CASSRGGYQGNTEAFF. CDR3 sequence (DNA): TGCGCCAGCAGCCGAGGGGGGTACCAGGGGAACACTGAAGCTTTCTTT.

This clone was seen a few times. V is TRBV2 and J is TRBJ1-5, with a weak D call TRBD1 (5 bases). Trimming pared 7 bases from V and 4 bases from J, leaving 17 bases between. The CDR3 runs 15 residues. Germline V CDR1 and CDR2: SNHLY, FYNNEI. The CDR3 region is CASKLGATENQPQHF. The CDR3 region has the DNA TGTGCCAGCAAGCTAGGGGCGACAGAAAATCAGCCCCAGCATTTT.

The chain is built from TRBV6-5 and TRBJ1-1, with 9 positions matching TRBD1. Germline V lookup: CDR1 MNHEY, CDR2 SVGAGI. J was trimmed by 5 bases and V by 5 bases; bases with no gene match: 6. CDR3 size: 14 residues. CDR3 protein: CASSLTGGYTEAFF. The CDR3 nucleotides read TGTGCCAGCAGTCTGACAGGGGGATATACTGAAGCTTTCTTT.

The rearrangement links TRBV25-1 to TRBJ1-1, with D hard to call. The length of the CDR3 is 14 residues. Germline assignment: CDR1 MGHDK and CDR2 SYGVNS. Trimming left V 6 bases short and J 1 base short, with 12 bases between. The CDR3 nucleotides are TGTGCCAGCAGCGATCCAGGTTCGAACACTGAAGCTTTCTTT. The encoded protein is CASSDPGSNTEAFF.

This clone is labeled as medium-sized. This chain connects TRBV7-9 to TRBJ2-7, with 10 bases lining up with TRBD1. The CDR3 length is 15 residues. Looked up from germline, CDR1 is SEHNR and CDR2 is FQNEAQ (reference sequence). With V trimmed by 3 bases and J by 0 bases, 2 bases remained unmatched. In DNA form, the CDR3 reads TGTGCCAGCAGCTTGGGACAGGGGATCTCCTACGAGCAGTACTTC. Protein sequence: CASSLGQGISYEQYF.

The V call is TRBV4-2, the J call TRBJ1-5; TRBD1 is a possible D gene (6 bases). Between the trimmed V and J ends, which lost 1 base and 3 bases, there was a span of 19 bases. The CDR3 is 18 residues long. CDR1 LGHNA and CDR2 YNFKEQ come from the germline V gene. This CDR3 reads CASSQVGSGDNPNQPQHF. As DNA, the CDR3 is TGTGCCAGCAGCCAAGTAGGCTCAGGGGATAACCCCAATCAGCCCCAGCATTTT.